A single sample is the source of the 20 T cell receptor beta chains below, sequenced in a study of human T cells and chemical hapten exposure. The time point is: pre-sensitization, week 0. Specified treatment: therapeutic diphenylcyclopropenone sensitization with weekly scalp DPC. MiXCR, run by TCRdb on the RACE reads, gives a single entry per CDR3 protein. This table has 80,000 to 100,000 distinct CDR3 sequences, 11% appearing once. Sequences were derived from whole blood, sampled in connection with sensitization to the hapten diphenylcyclopropenone (DPC). The receptor set was obtained from a woman in her sixties or seventies with alopecia areata. Some clones in this sample may be carry-over from other donors' samples.

Turning to this clonotype: One end of the junction varies from germline; a read error may be responsible. This CDR3 reads CASSHHKTGHDLTGELFF. In nucleotides, the CDR3 is TGTGCTAGCAGCCACCATAAGACAGGACATGATTTGACCGGGGAGCTGTTTTTT. J is TRBJ2-2 and V is TRBV7-7; D is possibly TRBD1 (6 bases). Germline V CDR1 and CDR2: SSHAT, FNYEAQ (reference sequence). CDR3 length equals 18 residues.

The table lists this clonotype with a few counts. This chain connects TRBV12-3 or TRBV12-4 to TRBJ2-7; 8 bases match TRBD1. The V and J ends lost 1 base and 5 bases, in that order; junction bases with no gene match: 4. The CDR3 contains 14 residues. CDR3: CASSLGSQGDEQYF. CDR3 DNA: TGTGCCAGCAGTTTAGGTTCACAGGGGGACGAGCAGTACTTC.

Many counts were recorded for this clonotype. This chain connects TRBV11-2 to TRBJ1-4; D possibly corresponds to TRBD1 (5 bases). Trimming removed 5 bases at V and 8 bases at J, with 18 bases between. The CDR3 runs 15 residues. Germline V gene data show CDR1 as SGHAT and CDR2 as FQNNGV. The CDR3 region has the DNA TGTGCCAGCAGCGCCAGAGACAGATTCGGCGAAAAACTGTTTTTT. Translating gives CASSARDRFGEKLFF.

This clonotype was counted many times. The chain has TRBV7-2 and TRBJ1-1; no clear D gene. V was trimmed by 3 bases and J by 1 base, leaving 6 bases between them. Germline values: CDR1 SGHTA, CDR2 FQGNSA. CDR3 length: 13 amino acids. CDR3 loop: CASSFQGNTEAFF. The CDR3 region has the DNA TGTGCCAGCAGCTTTCAAGGGAACACTGAAGCTTTCTTT.

The chain carries TRBV20-1 and TRBJ2-2, with 9 bases that match TRBD1. The germline CDR1 and CDR2 sequences are DFQATT and SNEGSKA (reference sequence). Trimming cost V 1 base and J 1 base; bases outside gene matches: 7. The CDR3 spans 17 residues. The CDR3 sequence is CSARVSTGGRNTGELFF. CDR3 sequence (DNA): TGCAGTGCTAGAGTTTCAACAGGGGGCCGGAACACCGGGGAGCTGTTTTTT.

The DNA for the CDR3 is TGCGCCAGCAGAGCCGACAGGCTTAGAGATCGGGATGGCTACACCTTC. Amino acids: CASRADRLRDRDGYTF. The J gene is TRBJ1-2, the V gene TRBV10-1; maybe TRBD1 (6 bases). Trimming left V 6 bases short and J 6 bases short, with 23 bases between. The germline V gene encodes CDR1 WNHNN and CDR2 SYGVQD (reference sequence). The CDR3 runs 16 residues.

This clonotype was recorded many times. The chain links TRBV10-3 to TRBJ1-5; 8 nucleotides match TRBD1. V gave up 6 bases and J gave up 3 bases; unmatched junction bases: 4. The CDR3 totals 14 residues. The germline CDR1 and CDR2 sequences are ENHRY and SYGVKD. CDR3 nucleotides: TGTGCCATCAGCCAGGACAGGGACAATCAGCCCCAGCATTTT. This gives the protein CAISQDRDNQPQHF.

This clonotype was seen at least ten times. V gene TRBV4-1 combines with J gene TRBJ2-2, with D unclear. Germline V gene sequence: CDR1 MGHRA, CDR2 YSYEKL. The CDR3 loop spans 14 amino acids. Trimming removed 1 base at V and 5 bases at J, with 8 bases between. CDR3 DNA: TGCGCCAGCAGCCAAGGGTCCCTAACCGGGGAGCTGTTTTTT. This codes for CASSQGSLTGELFF.

This clonotype was observed at least ten times. This chain joins TRBV25-1 and TRBJ2-3; TRBD2 matches 8 bases. The CDR3 runs to 18 residues. Germline V gene lookup returns CDR1 MGHDK and CDR2 SYGVNS. Trimming removed 8 bases from V and 2 bases from J; junction bases left unmatched: 18. The CDR3 DNA is TGTGCCAGCGGGCGGCCGGTCTTGGCGGGGGGATTCACAGATACGCAGTATTTT. Amino acids: CASGRPVLAGGFTDTQYF. Full variable domain (remainder filled in from reference TRBV25-1 and TRBJ2-3): EADIYQTPRYLVIGTGKKITLECSQTMGHDKMYWYQQDPGMELHLIHYSYGVNSTEKGDLSSESTVSRIRTEHFPLTLESARPSHTSQYLCASGRPVLAGGFTDTQYFGPGTRLTVL.

The V gene is TRBV21-1, the J gene TRBJ2-3; the listed D gene, TRBD2, was not tested against the DNA. TRBV21-1 is a known pseudogene. The CDR3 contains 18 residues. The DNA for the CDR3 is TGTGCCAGCAGCAAAGTCGTTCGGGGTAGCGGGGACACAGATACGCAGTATTTT. This translates into CASSKVVRGSGDTDTQYF.

This clonotype occurred a few times. V gene TRBV7-9 combines with J gene TRBJ2-6; 13 nucleotides line up with TRBD2. With 5 bases clipped from V and 2 bases from J, the junction kept 6 bases outside the gene matches. The germline V gene has CDR1 SEHNR and CDR2 FQNEAQ (reference sequence). The CDR3 is 18 amino acids. The CDR3 DNA reads TGTGCCAGCAGCAAAGCGGGACTAGCGGGGACTGGGGCCAACGTCCTGACTTTC. Translation: CASSKAGLAGTGANVLTF. Complete variable domain (other parts from reference TRBV7-9 and TRBJ2-6): DTGVSQNPRHKITKRGQNVTFRCDPISEHNRLYWYRQTLGQGPEFLTYFQNEAQLEKSRLLSDRFSAERPKGSFSTLEIQRTEQGDSAMYLCASSKAGLAGTGANVLTFGAGSRLTVL.

The sample holds many counts of this clonotype. The chain uses TRBV7-9 and TRBJ2-7; D tentatively reads TRBD1 or TRBD2 (6 bases each). The germline CDR1 and CDR2 sequences are SEHNR and FQNEAQ (reference sequence). This CDR3 spans 15 amino acids. V was cut by 2 bases and J by 5 bases, with 16 bases left in between. CDR3 nucleotide sequence: TGTGCCAGCAGCTTAACCCCGAGGGGGGTGGACGAGCAGTACTTC. This gives the protein CASSLTPRGVDEQYF.

The rearrangement uses TRBV20-1 and TRBJ2-7, with 10 bases matching TRBD1. With 0 bases clipped from V and 2 bases from J, the junction kept 4 bases outside the gene matches. The length of the CDR3 is 15 residues. CDR1 and CDR2 (germline): DFQATT, SNEGSKA (reference sequence). CDR3 nucleotide sequence: TGCAGTGCTAGAGACCACGGACAGGGGGCCTACGAGCAGTACTTC. It codes for CSARDHGQGAYEQYF.

The chain recombines TRBV7-9 with TRBJ2-3; 11 bases agree with TRBD2. Germline CDR1 SEHNR, CDR2 FQNEAQ (reference sequence). V shed 5 bases and J 0 bases; nucleotides not matched to a gene: 4. The CDR3 has 16 amino acids. In DNA, the CDR3 is TGTGCCAGCAGCGAGACTAGCGGGGCTAGCACAGATACGCAGTATTTT. Translated: CASSETSGASTDTQYF. Variable domain in full (rest from reference TRBV7-9 and TRBJ2-3): DTGVSQNPRHKITKRGQNVTFRCDPISEHNRLYWYRQTLGQGPEFLTYFQNEAQLEKSRLLSDRFSAERPKGSFSTLEIQRTEQGDSAMYLCASSETSGASTDTQYFGPGTRLTVL.

This clonotype came up many times. The germline gene is not matched at one end of the junction; a read error may be the cause. The chain carries TRBV12-3 or TRBV12-4 and TRBJ2-3; the D gene is possibly TRBD2 (6 bases). CDR3 size: 13 residues. CDR3 loop: CASSRGTTDTQYF. The CDR3 bases are TGCGCCAGCAGCCGGGGGACCACAGATACGCAGTATTTT.

The chain recombines TRBV11-2 with TRBJ2-2, with TRBD2 as a possible D gene (5 bases). The CDR3 covers 15 residues. Trimming left V 4 bases short and J 0 bases short, with 9 bases between. The V gene's germline CDR1 is SGHAT and CDR2 FQNNGV. CDR3 residues: CASSSSGANTGELFF. CDR3 DNA sequence: TGTGCCAGCAGCTCATCCGGGGCGAACACCGGGGAGCTGTTTTTT.

In its sample, this clonotype was seen many times. CDR3 region: CASSFRTGSYNEQFF. The CDR3 nucleotides read TGTGCCAGCAGTTTTAGGACAGGCTCCTACAATGAGCAGTTCTTC. V gene TRBV12-3 or TRBV12-4 combines with J gene TRBJ2-1; 7 bases are shared with TRBD1. Trimming removed 3 bases from V and 0 bases from J; junction bases left unmatched: 2. There are 15 residues in the CDR3.

V and J are TRBV20-1 and TRBJ2-3, with D perhaps TRBD1 (7 bases). V was cut by 6 bases and J by 1 base, with 20 bases left in between. From germline, CDR1 is DFQATT and CDR2 SNEGSKA (reference sequence). CDR3 size: 16 residues. The CDR3 nucleotides read TGCAGTGCAGTACACCAGGGGGGCGGAGGCACAGATACGCAGTATTTT. Its protein product is CSAVHQGGGGTDTQYF.

The table lists this clonotype with many counts. This chain links TRBV30 with TRBJ1-5, with D uncertain. Trimming took 2 bases from V and 2 from J, leaving 10 bases between them. Germline V lookup: CDR1 GTSNPN, CDR2 SVGIG (reference sequence). The CDR3 extends over 14 amino acids. The CDR3 protein is CAWSSLVGNQPQHF. DNA for the CDR3: TGTGCCTGGAGTTCGTTAGTAGGCAATCAGCCCCAGCATTTT. Full variable domain (rest looked up from reference TRBV30 and TRBJ1-5): SQTIHQWPATLVQPVGSPLSLECTVEGTSNPNLYWYRQAAGRGLQLLFYSVGIGQISSEVPQNLSASRPQDRQFILSSKKLLLSDSGFYLCAWSSLVGNQPQHFGDGTRLSIL.

The chain uses TRBV9 and TRBJ1-2, with a tentative D call TRBD1 (6 bases). This CDR3 comprises 15 residues. Germline CDR1 reads SGDLS; CDR2 reads YYNGEE. The V and J ends lost 3 bases and 0 bases respectively, with 12 bases between them. The CDR3 region is CASSDGQPTNYGYTF. In nucleotides, the CDR3 is TGTGCCAGCAGCGACGGACAGCCAACTAACTATGGCTACACCTTC.